One TCR beta chain is described in this entry. These data originate in a study of blood T cell repertoires in COVID-19. Study overall: The United States, Italy and Spain supplied acute and convalescent COVID-19 samples.

V was trimmed by 0 bases and J by 0 bases, leaving 12 bases between them. Looked up from germline, CDR1 is SGHVS and CDR2 is FQNEAQ. This CDR3 is 17 amino acids long. Profiled with immunoSEQ multiplex PCR; TCRdb holds only in-frame clones, not every one. The sample shows some 110,000 clones, 65% to 75% of them seen only once. The chain carries TRBV7-8 and TRBJ1-3, with a weak D call TRBD1 (6 bases). The sample comprised peripheral blood. This receptor was obtained from a human donor with acute or convalescent COVID-19. The donor label of this sample is uncertain. The CDR3 DNA is TGTGCCAGCAGCTTAGCATTCGCAGGGGCCTCTGGAAACACCATATATTTT. It codes for CASSLAFAGASGNTIYF.